The rows below give T cell receptor beta chains drawn from one sample of a study of CD8 T cells in ankylosing spondylitis. TCRdb processed the 5' RACE reads anew with MiXCR; each CDR3 protein has one entry. This sample has 150,000 to 200,000 distinct CDR3 sequences, with about a sixth found just once. Sequenced: blood, either unsorted or a sorted T cell fraction (not recorded which). All receptors come from a male donor with ankylosing spondylitis or in good health (not recorded which). CDR3s leave out the opening cysteine and the closing phenylalanine or tryptophan. The order of the fields is V gene, CDR3 protein.

TRBV7-8 ASSPVAEPNTGELF
TRBV28 ASSPRTGLGTDTQY
TRBV20-1 SARSGTFGSQVEQF
TRBV5-1 ASSLRTGDYEQY
TRBV18 ASSPPTAGGIRDTQY
TRBV28 ASSVGTGGLYGYT
TRBV20-1 SIRAYNEQF
TRBV5-1 ASRYDRDNYGYT
TRBV12-3/TRBV12-4 ASSLGGAGVGRETQY
TRBV20-1 SARDLRTSGSRNEQF
TRBV20-1 SASLQTYEQY
TRBV12-3/TRBV12-4 ASSFAGTSGDTQY
TRBV28 ASSLFVWGAKNIQY
TRBV5-1 ASSGLNTEAF
TRBV5-1 ASSLGLAEYTGELF
TRBV6-1 ASRGWDEGEGQREQF
TRBV18 ASSPNRARETQY
TRBV5-1 ASSLDGTQAHNEQF
TRBV10-3 AASGGTDTQY
TRBV11-2 ASSLFTEHNEQF
TRBV13 ASSLEGQLYGYT
TRBV5-1 ASSLFGQTDQPQH
TRBV7-2 ASSLIKVFQPQH
TRBV7-2 ASSSRTGDSYEQY
TRBV29-1 SAQDRVGEQY
TRBV2 ASSERGDGELF
TRBV3-1 ASSPSRGGGTDTQY
TRBV18 ASSPSGGRGYEQY
TRBV20-1 SARDEVEKLF
TRBV19 ASTVNQGADQPQH
TRBV5-1 ASRAAYEQY
TRBV27 ASSTRDRGRKQY
TRBV30 AWSVRAYGYT
TRBV19 ASRDSSHSNQPQH
TRBV12-3/TRBV12-4 ASSVWTTDTHY
TRBV7-6 ASSLGGSSRTDTQY